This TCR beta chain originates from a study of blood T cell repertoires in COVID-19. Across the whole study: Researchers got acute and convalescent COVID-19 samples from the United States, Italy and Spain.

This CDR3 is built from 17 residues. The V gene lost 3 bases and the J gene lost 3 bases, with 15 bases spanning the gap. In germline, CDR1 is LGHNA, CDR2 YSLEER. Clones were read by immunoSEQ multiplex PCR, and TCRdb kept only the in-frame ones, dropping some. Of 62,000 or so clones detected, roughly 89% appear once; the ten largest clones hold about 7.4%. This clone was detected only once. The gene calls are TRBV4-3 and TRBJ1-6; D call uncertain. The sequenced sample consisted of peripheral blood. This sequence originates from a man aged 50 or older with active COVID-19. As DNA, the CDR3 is TGCGCCAGCAGCCAGGTCCTGGCAGGCCTCTATAATTCACCCCTCCACTTT. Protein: CASSQVLAGLYNSPLHF.